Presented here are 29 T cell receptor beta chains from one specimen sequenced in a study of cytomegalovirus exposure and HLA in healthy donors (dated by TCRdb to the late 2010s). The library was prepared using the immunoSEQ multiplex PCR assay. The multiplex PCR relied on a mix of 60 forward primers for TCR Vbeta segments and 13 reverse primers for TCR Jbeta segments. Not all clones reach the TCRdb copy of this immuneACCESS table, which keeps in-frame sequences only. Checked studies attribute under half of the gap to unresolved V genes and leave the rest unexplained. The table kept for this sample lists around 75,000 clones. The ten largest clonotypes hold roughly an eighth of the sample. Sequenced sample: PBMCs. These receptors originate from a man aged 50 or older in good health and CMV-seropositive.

The CDR3 protein is CASSVGSGGDEQYV. CDR3 nucleotide sequence: TGTGCCAGCAGCGTAGGTTCTGGGGGGGACGAGCAGTACGTC. The V call is TRBV9, the J call TRBJ2-7, with 7 bases matching TRBD2. V trimming: 0 bases; J trimming: 5 bases; junction bases outside the gene matches: 5. Germline assignment: CDR1 SGDLS and CDR2 YYNGEE. The CDR3 is made up of 14 amino acids.

CDR3 sequence: CASSVVSGGGYTF. CDR3 nucleotides: TGTGCCAGCAGCGTAGTCTCAGGGGGTGGCTACACCTTC. The V and J genes are TRBV9 and TRBJ1-2, with TRBD1 matching over 7 bases. This CDR3 region has 13 residues. Germline CDR1 and CDR2: SGDLS and YYNGEE. Trimming cost V 0 bases and J 7 bases; bases outside gene matches: 3.

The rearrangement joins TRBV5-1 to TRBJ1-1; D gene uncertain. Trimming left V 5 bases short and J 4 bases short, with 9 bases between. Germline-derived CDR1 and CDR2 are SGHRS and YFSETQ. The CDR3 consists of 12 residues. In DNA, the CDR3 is TGCGCCAGCAGGGAGAGCGGCACTGAAGCTTTCTTT. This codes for CASRESGTEAFF.

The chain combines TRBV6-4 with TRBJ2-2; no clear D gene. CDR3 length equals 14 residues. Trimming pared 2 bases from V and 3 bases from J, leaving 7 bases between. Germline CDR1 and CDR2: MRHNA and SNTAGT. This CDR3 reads CASSDNRDTGELFF. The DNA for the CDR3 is TGTGCCAGCAGTGACAACCGGGACACCGGGGAGCTGTTTTTT.

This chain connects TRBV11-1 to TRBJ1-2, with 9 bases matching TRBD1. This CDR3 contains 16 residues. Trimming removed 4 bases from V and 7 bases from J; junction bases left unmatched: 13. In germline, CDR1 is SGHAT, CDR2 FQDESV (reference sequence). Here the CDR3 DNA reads TGTGCCAGCAGCTCCGGACAGGGGATACGCTCTGGTGGCTACACCTTC. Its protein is CASSSGQGIRSGGYTF.

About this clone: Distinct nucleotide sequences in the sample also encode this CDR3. The CDR3: CASSLRQGNTGELFF. CDR3 nucleotides: TGCGCCAGCAGCTTGCGACAGGGTAACACCGGGGAGCTGTTTTTT. J is TRBJ2-2 and V is TRBV5-1; 7 bases align to TRBD1. V was clipped by 1 base and J by 2 bases; unmatched bases: 2. CDR1 and CDR2 from the germline V gene are SGHRS and YFSETQ. CDR3 size: 15 residues.

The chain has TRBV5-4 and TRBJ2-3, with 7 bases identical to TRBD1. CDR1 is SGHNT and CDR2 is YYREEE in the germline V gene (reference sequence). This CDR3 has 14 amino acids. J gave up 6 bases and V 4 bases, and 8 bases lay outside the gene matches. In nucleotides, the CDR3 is TGTGCCAGCAGCCCGCGACAGGGTGGGGATACGCAGTATTTT. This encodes CASSPRQGGDTQYF.

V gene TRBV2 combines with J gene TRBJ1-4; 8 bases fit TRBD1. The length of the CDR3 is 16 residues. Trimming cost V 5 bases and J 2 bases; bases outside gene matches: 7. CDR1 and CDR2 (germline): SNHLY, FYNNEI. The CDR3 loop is CASSYRGVGTNEKLFF. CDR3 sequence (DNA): TGTGCCAGCAGTTACAGGGGGGTCGGGACTAATGAAAAACTGTTTTTT.

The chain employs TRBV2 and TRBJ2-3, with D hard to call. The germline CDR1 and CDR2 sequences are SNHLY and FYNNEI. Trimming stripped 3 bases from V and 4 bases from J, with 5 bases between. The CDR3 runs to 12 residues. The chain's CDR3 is CASSDRADTQYF. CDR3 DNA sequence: TGTGCCAGCAGTGATCGGGCAGATACGCAGTATTTT.

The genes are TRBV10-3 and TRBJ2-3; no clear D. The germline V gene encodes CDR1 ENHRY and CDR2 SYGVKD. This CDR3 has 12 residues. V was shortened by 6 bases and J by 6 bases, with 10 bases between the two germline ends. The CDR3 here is CAISAGTDTQYF. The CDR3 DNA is TGTGCCATCAGCGCAGGAACGGATACGCAGTATTTT.

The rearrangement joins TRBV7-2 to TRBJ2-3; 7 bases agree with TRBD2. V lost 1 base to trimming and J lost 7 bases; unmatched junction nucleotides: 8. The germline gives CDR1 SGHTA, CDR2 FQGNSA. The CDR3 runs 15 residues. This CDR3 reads CASSLDGGKENTQYF. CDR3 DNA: TGTGCCAGCAGCTTAGACGGGGGGAAGGAAAATACGCAGTATTTT.

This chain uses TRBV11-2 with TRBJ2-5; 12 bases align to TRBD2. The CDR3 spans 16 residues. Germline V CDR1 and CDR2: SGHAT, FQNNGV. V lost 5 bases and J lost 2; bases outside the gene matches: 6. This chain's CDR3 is CASSKGTSGLQETQYF. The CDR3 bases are TGTGCCAGCAGCAAGGGGACTAGCGGGCTTCAAGAGACCCAGTACTTC.

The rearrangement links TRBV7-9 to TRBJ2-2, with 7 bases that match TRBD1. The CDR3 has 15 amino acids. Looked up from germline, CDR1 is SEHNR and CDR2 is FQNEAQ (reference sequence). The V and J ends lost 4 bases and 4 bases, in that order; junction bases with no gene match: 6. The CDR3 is CASSSSGQPTGELFF. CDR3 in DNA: TGTGCCAGCAGCTCCTCGGGACAGCCCACCGGGGAGCTGTTTTTT.

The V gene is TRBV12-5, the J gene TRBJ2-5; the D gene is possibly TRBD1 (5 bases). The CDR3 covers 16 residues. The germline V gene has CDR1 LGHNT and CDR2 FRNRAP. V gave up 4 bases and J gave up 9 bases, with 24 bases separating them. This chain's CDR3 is CASGSPPAGNLRAQYF. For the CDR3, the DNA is TGTGCTAGTGGTTCGCCGCCCGCAGGGAATCTTAGGGCCCAGTACTTC.

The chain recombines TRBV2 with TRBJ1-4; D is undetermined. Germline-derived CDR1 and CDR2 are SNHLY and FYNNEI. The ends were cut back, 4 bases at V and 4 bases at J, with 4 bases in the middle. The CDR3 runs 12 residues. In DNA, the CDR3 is TGTGCCAGCAGTGTCGGTAATGAAAAACTGTTTTTT. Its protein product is CASSVGNEKLFF.

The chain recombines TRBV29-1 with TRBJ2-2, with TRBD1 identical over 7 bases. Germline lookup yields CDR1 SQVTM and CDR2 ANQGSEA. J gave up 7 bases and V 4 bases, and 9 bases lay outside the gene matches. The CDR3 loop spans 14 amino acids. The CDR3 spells CSVGLRGGYGELFF. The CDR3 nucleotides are TGCAGCGTTGGCTTAAGAGGGGGCTACGGGGAGCTGTTTTTT.

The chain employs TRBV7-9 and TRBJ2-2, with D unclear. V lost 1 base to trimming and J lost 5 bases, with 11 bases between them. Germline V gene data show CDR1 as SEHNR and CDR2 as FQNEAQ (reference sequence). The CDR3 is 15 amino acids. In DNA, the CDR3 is TGTGCCAGCAGCTTAGTGGGCCCCCCGACCGGGGAGCTGTTTTTT. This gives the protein CASSLVGPPTGELFF.

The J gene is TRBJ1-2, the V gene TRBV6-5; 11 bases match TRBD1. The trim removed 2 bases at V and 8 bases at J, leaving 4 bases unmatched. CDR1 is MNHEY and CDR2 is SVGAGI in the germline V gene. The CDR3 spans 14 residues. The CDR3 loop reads CASSYGQGARGYTF. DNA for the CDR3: TGTGCCAGCAGTTACGGACAGGGGGCGAGGGGCTACACCTTC.

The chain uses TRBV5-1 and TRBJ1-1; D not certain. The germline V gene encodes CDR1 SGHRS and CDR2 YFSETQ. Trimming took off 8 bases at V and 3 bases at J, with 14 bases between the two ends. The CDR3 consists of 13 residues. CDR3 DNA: TGCGCCAGTCCCCCCATCGAGGACACTGAAGCTTTCTTT. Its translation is CASPPIEDTEAFF.

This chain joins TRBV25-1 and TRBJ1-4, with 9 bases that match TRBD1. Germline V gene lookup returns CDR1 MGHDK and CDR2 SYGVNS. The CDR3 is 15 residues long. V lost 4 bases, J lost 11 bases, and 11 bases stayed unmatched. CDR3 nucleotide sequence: TGTGCCAGCAGTGCCCCTGGGACAGGGCAGGGGAAACTGTTTTTT. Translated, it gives CASSAPGTGQGKLFF.

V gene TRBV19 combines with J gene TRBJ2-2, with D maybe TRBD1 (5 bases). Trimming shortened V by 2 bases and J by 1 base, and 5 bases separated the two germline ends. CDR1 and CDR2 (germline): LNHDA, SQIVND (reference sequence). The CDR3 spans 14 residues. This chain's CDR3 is CASSITGNTGELFF. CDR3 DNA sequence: TGTGCCAGTAGTATAACAGGGAACACCGGGGAGCTGTTTTTT.

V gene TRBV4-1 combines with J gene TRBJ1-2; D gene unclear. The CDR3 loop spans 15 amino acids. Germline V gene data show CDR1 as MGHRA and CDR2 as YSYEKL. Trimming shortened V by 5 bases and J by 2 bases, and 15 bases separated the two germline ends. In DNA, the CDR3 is TGCGCCAGCAGCGTGTGGGAGGGCGGGAACTATGGCTACACCTTC. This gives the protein CASSVWEGGNYGYTF.

The CDR3 bases are TGTGCCAGCAGTTCCGACGGGGGACTAACCTACGAGCAGTACTTC. Amino acids: CASSSDGGLTYEQYF. This chain joins TRBV5-4 and TRBJ2-7, with 7 bases that match TRBD2. CDR3 length equals 15 residues. Germline loops: CDR1 SGHNT, CDR2 YYREEE (reference sequence). With 5 bases clipped from V and 2 bases from J, the junction kept 10 bases outside the gene matches.

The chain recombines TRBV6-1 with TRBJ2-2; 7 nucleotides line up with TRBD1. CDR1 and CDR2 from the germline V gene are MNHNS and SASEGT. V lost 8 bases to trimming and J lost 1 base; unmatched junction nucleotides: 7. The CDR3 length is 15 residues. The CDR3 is CASLYRQGNTGELFF. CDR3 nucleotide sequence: TGTGCCAGCCTTTACCGACAGGGGAACACCGGGGAGCTGTTTTTT.

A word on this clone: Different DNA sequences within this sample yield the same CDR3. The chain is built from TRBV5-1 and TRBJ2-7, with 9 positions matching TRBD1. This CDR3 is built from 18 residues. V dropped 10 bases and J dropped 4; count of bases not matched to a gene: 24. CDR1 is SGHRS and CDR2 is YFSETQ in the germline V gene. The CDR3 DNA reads TGCGCCTATAGTTCGTCACCTATATCGGGACAGGGTACGTACGAGCAGTACTTC. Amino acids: CAYSSSPISGQGTYEQYF. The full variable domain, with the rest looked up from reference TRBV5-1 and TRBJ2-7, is KAGVTQTPRYLIKTRGQQVTLSCSPISGHRSVSWYQQTPGQGLQFLFEYFSETQRNKGNFPGRFSGRQFSNSRSEMNVSTLELGDSALYLCAYSSSPISGQGTYEQYFGPGTRLTVT.

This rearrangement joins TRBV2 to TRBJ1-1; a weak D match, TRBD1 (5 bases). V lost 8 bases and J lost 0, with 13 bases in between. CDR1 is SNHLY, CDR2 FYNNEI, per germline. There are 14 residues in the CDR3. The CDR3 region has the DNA TGTGCCAGCTCGCAGGGTATCATGAACACTGAAGCTTTCTTT. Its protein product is CASSQGIMNTEAFF. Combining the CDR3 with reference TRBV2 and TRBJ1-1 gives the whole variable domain EPEVTQTPSHQVTQMGQEVILRCVPISNHLYFYWYRQILGQKVEFLVSFYNNEISEKSEIFDDQFSVERPDGSNFTLKIRSTKLEDSAMYFCASSQGIMNTEAFFGQGTRLTVV.

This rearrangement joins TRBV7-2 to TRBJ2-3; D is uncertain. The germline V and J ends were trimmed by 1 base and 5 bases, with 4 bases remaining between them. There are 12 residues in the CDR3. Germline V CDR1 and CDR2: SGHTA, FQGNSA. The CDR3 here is CASSLGVDTQYF. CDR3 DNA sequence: TGTGCCAGCAGCTTAGGCGTAGATACGCAGTATTTT.

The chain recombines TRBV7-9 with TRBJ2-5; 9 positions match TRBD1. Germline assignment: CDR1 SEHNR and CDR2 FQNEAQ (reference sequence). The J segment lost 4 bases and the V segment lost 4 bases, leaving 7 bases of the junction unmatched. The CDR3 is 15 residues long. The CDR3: CASSWDRVWPETQYF. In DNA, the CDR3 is TGTGCCAGCAGCTGGGACAGGGTGTGGCCAGAGACCCAGTACTTC.

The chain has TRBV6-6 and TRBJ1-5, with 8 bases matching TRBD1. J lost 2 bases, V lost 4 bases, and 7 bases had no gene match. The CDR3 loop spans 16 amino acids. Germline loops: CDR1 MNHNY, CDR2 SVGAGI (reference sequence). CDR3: CASSSPLTGGNQPQHF. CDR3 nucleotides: TGTGCCAGCAGTTCCCCGCTGACAGGGGGCAATCAGCCCCAGCATTTT.